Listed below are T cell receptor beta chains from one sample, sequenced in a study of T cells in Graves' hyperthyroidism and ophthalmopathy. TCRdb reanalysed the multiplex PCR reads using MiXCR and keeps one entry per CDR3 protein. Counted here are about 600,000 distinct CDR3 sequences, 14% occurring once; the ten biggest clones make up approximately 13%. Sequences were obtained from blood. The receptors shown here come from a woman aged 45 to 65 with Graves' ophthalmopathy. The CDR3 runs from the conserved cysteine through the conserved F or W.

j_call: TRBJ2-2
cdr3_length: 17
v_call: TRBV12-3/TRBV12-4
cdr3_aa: CASSKGSGGIITGELFF

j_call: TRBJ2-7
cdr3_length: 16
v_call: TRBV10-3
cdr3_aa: CAISETGTSFSYEQYF

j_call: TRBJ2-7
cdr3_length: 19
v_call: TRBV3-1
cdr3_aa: CASSPERRGTMRVSYEQYF

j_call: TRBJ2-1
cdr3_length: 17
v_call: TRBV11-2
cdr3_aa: CASSLGSGQENYNEQFF

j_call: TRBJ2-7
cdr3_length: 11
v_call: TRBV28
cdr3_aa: CASSFAGEQYF

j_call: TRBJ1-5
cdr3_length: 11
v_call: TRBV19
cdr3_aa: CATGPGQPQHF

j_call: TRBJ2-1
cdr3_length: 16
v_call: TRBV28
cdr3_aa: CASSQWVHSSYNEQFF

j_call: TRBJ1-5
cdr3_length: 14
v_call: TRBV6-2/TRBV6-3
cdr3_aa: CASNYGQYNQPQHF

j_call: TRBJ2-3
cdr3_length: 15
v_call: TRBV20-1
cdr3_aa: CSARGLAGEVDTQYF

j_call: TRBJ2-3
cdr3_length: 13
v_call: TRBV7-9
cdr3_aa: CASSAPSTDTQYF

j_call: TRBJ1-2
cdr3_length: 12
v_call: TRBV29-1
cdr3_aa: CSVIQRGEGYTF